One and the same sample provided the 25 T cell receptor beta chains below, sequenced in a study of post-analysis software for immune sequencing data. The TCR beta cDNA libraries carried unique molecular identifiers. TCRdb reprocessed the PCR reads with MiXCR, giving one entry per CDR3 protein. Of 650,000 to 850,000 distinct CDR3 sequences in the sample, roughly 58% were seen once. These receptors' antigens are unknown. The study's findings and limits: Patients had higher frequencies than controls of about 5 TRBV segments, including TRBV5-6, TRBV5-1 and TRBV20-1.

The sample consisted of blood. The origin of the receptors is a girl aged 10 to 17 with multiple sclerosis.

This rearrangement joins TRBV20-1 to TRBJ2-3; 14 positions agree with TRBD2. Trimming took 3 bases from V and 4 from J; bases not matched to a gene: 6. The CDR3 is 16 amino acids. In germline, CDR1 is DFQATT, CDR2 SNEGSKA (reference sequence). The DNA for the CDR3 is TGCAGTGCTAGCCCGACTAGCGGGAGGGGGGCAGATACGCAGTATTTT. It encodes CSASPTSGRGADTQYF.

The V gene is TRBV6-5, the J gene TRBJ1-6, with a possible D match to TRBD1 (5 bases). The CDR3 has 18 amino acids. V was shortened by 4 bases and J by 8 bases, with 24 bases between the two germline ends. Germline V gene sequence: CDR1 MNHEY, CDR2 SVGAGI. The CDR3 sequence: CASSLVAAKGRRDSPLHF. In DNA, the CDR3 is TGTGCCAGCAGTTTGGTGGCCGCAAAGGGGCGGAGAGATTCACCCCTCCACTTT.

V and J are TRBV7-9 and TRBJ2-1, with 9 bases identical to TRBD2. Germline lookup yields CDR1 SEHNR and CDR2 FQNEAQ (reference sequence). This CDR3 region has 15 residues. V dropped 3 bases and J dropped 8; count of bases not matched to a gene: 8. The CDR3 sequence is CASSFRGRAGDEQFF. The CDR3 bases are TGTGCCAGCAGCTTTCGCGGGAGGGCCGGGGATGAGCAGTTCTTC.

The chain employs TRBV20-1 and TRBJ2-4; D not certain. The ends were cut back, 0 bases at V and 7 bases at J, with 10 bases in the middle. This CDR3 comprises 13 residues. Germline V gives CDR1 DFQATT, CDR2 SNEGSKA (reference sequence). Here the CDR3 reads CSARDGPRNIQYF. In nucleotides, the CDR3 is TGCAGTGCTAGAGACGGCCCCAGGAACATTCAGTACTTC.

The chain recombines TRBV7-2 with TRBJ1-6, with D possibly matching TRBD1 (6 bases). Germline CDR1 SGHTA, CDR2 FQGNSA. The CDR3 runs 16 residues. The V end was cut by 6 bases, the J end by 7 bases, with 19 bases between. The CDR3 nucleotides read TGTGCCAGCAGATCCATTACAGGGTTGGAGAATTCACCCCTCCACTTT. It translates to CASRSITGLENSPLHF. Full variable domain (rest looked up from reference TRBV7-2 and TRBJ1-6): GAGVSQSPSNKVTEKGKDVELRCDPISGHTALYWYRQSLGQGLEFLIYFQGNSAPDKSGLPSDRFSAERTGGSVSTLTIQRTQQEDSAVYLCASRSITGLENSPLHFGNGTRLTVT.

This chain connects TRBV2 to TRBJ1-2; D perhaps matches TRBD1 (5 bases). Trimming cost V 3 bases and J 3 bases, with 11 bases left between them. The length of the CDR3 is 14 residues. Germline CDR1 is SNHLY and CDR2 is FYNNEI. The CDR3 region has the DNA TGTGCCAGCAGTGAGGAGGAGGGGTACTATGGCTACACCTTC. This translates into CASSEEEGYYGYTF. The whole variable domain, filled in from reference TRBV2 and TRBJ1-2, reads EPEVTQTPSHQVTQMGQEVILRCVPISNHLYFYWYRQILGQKVEFLVSFYNNEISEKSEIFDDQFSVERPDGSNFTLKIRSTKLEDSAMYFCASSEEEGYYGYTFGSGTRLTVV.

This chain connects TRBV5-1 to TRBJ2-5; the D gene is possibly TRBD2 (7 bases). TRBJ2-7 matches the DNA end more closely, so the J call is doubtful. This CDR3 is 14 amino acids long. Germline V gene data show CDR1 as SGHRS and CDR2 as YFSETQ. This chain's CDR3 is CASSLAGQPYEQYF. The CDR3 DNA reads TGCGCCAGCAGCTTAGCGGGACAACCCTACGAGCAGTACTTC.

This chain links TRBV29-1 with TRBJ2-7, with a weak D call TRBD1 (6 bases). The length of the CDR3 is 13 residues. V was shortened by 4 bases and J by 3 bases, with 13 bases between the two germline ends. Germline CDR1 SQVTM, CDR2 ANQGSEA. CDR3 bases: TGCAGCGTTGCAAGTTCCAGGGGCTACGAGCAGTACTTC. Amino acids: CSVASSRGYEQYF.

J is TRBJ1-2 and V is TRBV13; no firm D call. Trimming cost V 0 bases and J 4 bases, with 15 bases left between them. Germline V gene sequence: CDR1 PRHDT, CDR2 FYEKMQ (reference sequence). The CDR3 contains 16 residues. In DNA form, the CDR3 reads TGTGCCAGCAGCTTAGGATACCAGGCCCGACTCTATGGCTACACCTTC. Amino acid sequence: CASSLGYQARLYGYTF. Looking up the rest from reference TRBV13 and TRBJ1-2 gives the full variable domain: AAGVIQSPRHLIKEKRETATLKCYPIPRHDTVYWYQQGPGQDPQFLISFYEKMQSDKGSIPDRFSAQQFSDYHSELNMSSLELGDSALYFCASSLGYQARLYGYTFGSGTRLTVV.

The chain links TRBV6-2 or TRBV6-3 to TRBJ2-4; D is undetermined. V was shortened by 4 bases and J by 13 bases, with 14 bases between the two germline ends. Germline loops: CDR1 MNHEY, CDR2 SVGEGT. CDR3 length equals 12 residues. The DNA for the CDR3 is TGTGCCAGCAGTTTCTTCACCACCACCCAGTACTTC. Residues: CASSFFTTTQYF.

This clonotype was recorded once. The chain carries TRBV12-3 or TRBV12-4 and TRBJ2-1, with 13 bases matching TRBD2. CDR3 length: 18 residues. V was pared by 1 base and J by 6 bases, with 9 bases of the junction left unmatched. CDR3 in DNA: TGTGCCAGCAGTTTAGGTCGGAGACTAGCGGGAGGTAGCAATGAGCAGTTCTTC. Translated: CASSLGRRLAGGSNEQFF.

Remarks on this clonotype: A much larger clonotype is one base distant, so this may be a read error. The chain links TRBV6-1 to TRBJ2-6; unclear D gene. Looked up from germline, CDR1 is MNHNS and CDR2 is SASEGT. The CDR3 totals 14 residues. The germline V and J ends were trimmed by 4 bases and 0 bases, with 4 bases remaining between them. The CDR3 region is CASSAHSGANVLTF. The CDR3 nucleotides read TGTGCCAGCAGTGCCCACTCTGGGGCCAACGTCCTGACTTTC.

The chain has TRBV10-2 and TRBJ1-1; D remains ambiguous. V lost 5 bases to trimming and J lost 3 bases, with 7 bases between them. There are 12 residues in the CDR3. The germline V gene encodes CDR1 WSHSY and CDR2 SAAADI. The CDR3 reads CASSYIHTEAFF. In DNA form, the CDR3 reads TGCGCCAGCAGTTATATTCACACTGAAGCTTTCTTT.

This chain joins TRBV29-1 and TRBJ2-7; 8 positions agree with TRBD1. This CDR3 region has 15 residues. Unmatched junction bases numbered 11, after V lost 4 bases and J lost 3 bases. Germline V lookup: CDR1 SQVTM, CDR2 ANQGSEA. This CDR3 reads CSVGRQGAPHYEQYF. The CDR3 DNA follows: TGCAGCGTTGGGAGGCAGGGGGCCCCCCACTACGAGCAGTACTTC.

V usage is TRBV3-1 and J usage is TRBJ1-5; 9 bases are shared with TRBD1. The V and J ends lost 4 bases and 5 bases, in that order; junction bases with no gene match: 3. The CDR3 sequence is 14 residues long. Germline assignment: CDR1 LGHDT and CDR2 YNNKEL (reference sequence). The CDR3 bases are TGTGCCAGCAGCCCCCGGACAGGGGATCAGCCCCAGCATTTT. Encoded protein: CASSPRTGDQPQHF.

This rearrangement joins TRBV6-1 to TRBJ2-7; 7 nucleotides line up with TRBD1. Germline V gives CDR1 MNHNS, CDR2 SASEGT. The CDR3 is made up of 15 amino acids. V shed 6 bases, J shed 3 bases, and the junction held 11 bases outside the gene matches. The CDR3 reads CASRPPGQSFYEQYF. In DNA form, the CDR3 reads TGTGCCAGCAGGCCGCCGGGACAGTCGTTCTACGAGCAGTACTTC.

The chain joins TRBV6-1 to TRBJ2-1; 7 bases match TRBD2. With 1 base clipped from V and 3 bases from J, the junction kept 9 bases outside the gene matches. This CDR3 comprises 17 residues. Germline V CDR1 and CDR2: MNHNS, SASEGT. CDR3 DNA: TGTGCCAGCAGTGAAGTAGGGGCTAGCGGACTCTACAATGAGCAGTTCTTC. It codes for CASSEVGASGLYNEQFF.

The chain employs TRBV13 and TRBJ2-5; D is perhaps TRBD1 or TRBD2 (5 bases each). Germline V gene sequence: CDR1 PRHDT, CDR2 FYEKMQ (reference sequence). V was shortened by 5 bases and J by 4 bases, with 23 bases between the two germline ends. This CDR3 comprises 17 residues. The CDR3 region has the DNA TGTGCCAGCAGCCTTCGCCGACCGGGACGGATGAGAGAGACCCAGTACTTC. Protein: CASSLRRPGRMRETQYF.

This clonotype was picked up a small number of times. V gene TRBV27 combines with J gene TRBJ2-1; 14 bases are a match to TRBD2. The V and J ends lost 8 bases and 8 bases, in that order; junction bases with no gene match: 8. Germline V gene lookup returns CDR1 MNHEY and CDR2 SMNVEV (reference sequence). The CDR3 covers 15 residues. The CDR3 loop reads CASGRGTSGSYEQFF. DNA of the CDR3: TGTGCCAGCGGCCGCGGGACTAGCGGGAGCTATGAGCAGTTCTTC.

The sample holds a few counts of this clonotype. The rearrangement links TRBV12-3 or TRBV12-4 to TRBJ2-5; D could derive from TRBD1 or TRBD2 (5 bases each). The assigned J gene may be wrong: the sequence end matches TRBJ2-7 better. The CDR3 runs to 14 residues. CDR3 amino acids: CASSLARGAAEQYF. The CDR3 bases are TGTGCCAGCAGTTTAGCTAGAGGGGCGGCCGAGCAGTACTTC.

This clonotype has more than one count but fewer than ten. The chain links TRBV7-3 to TRBJ2-7, with TRBD1 as a possible D gene (5 bases). The CDR3 loop spans 13 amino acids. Per germline, CDR1 SGHTA and CDR2 FQGTGA. V lost 5 bases, J lost 5 bases, and 13 bases lay in between. CDR3 bases: TGTGCCAGCAGCCAAGGCGTGGGGCACGAGCAGTACTTC. Amino acid sequence: CASSQGVGHEQYF.

The rearrangement uses TRBV5-1 and TRBJ2-3, with no clear D. The germline V and J ends were trimmed by 4 bases and 7 bases, with 13 bases remaining between them. Germline V gene lookup returns CDR1 SGHRS and CDR2 YFSETQ. This CDR3 contains 13 residues. CDR3 sequence: CASSAQAPNTQYF. The CDR3 DNA reads as TGCGCCAGCAGCGCCCAAGCCCCGAATACGCAGTATTTT. The whole variable domain, remainder taken from reference TRBV5-1 and TRBJ2-3, is KAGVTQTPRYLIKTRGQQVTLSCSPISGHRSVSWYQQTPGQGLQFLFEYFSETQRNKGNFPGRFSGRQFSNSRSEMNVSTLELGDSALYLCASSAQAPNTQYFGPGTRLTVL.

This clonotype showed up just a few times. V and J are TRBV20-1 and TRBJ1-2, with no clear D. Germline V CDR1 and CDR2: DFQATT, SNEGSKA (reference sequence). Trimming removed 0 bases at V and 7 bases at J, with 6 bases between. The CDR3 loop spans 11 amino acids. CDR3 residues: CSARDLPGYTF. The CDR3 coding sequence is TGCAGTGCTAGAGATCTTCCTGGCTACACCTTC.

This clonotype has a handful of counts. The V gene is TRBV29-1, the J gene TRBJ2-1; TRBD2 aligns across 8 bases. Near its end, the DNA agrees better with TRBJ2-7, so the J call may be wrong. The CDR3 is made up of 14 amino acids. Germline values: CDR1 SQVTM, CDR2 ANQGSEA. The CDR3 here is CSVEPGGVGVEQYF. The CDR3 bases are TGCAGCGTCGAGCCGGGAGGGGTTGGTGTCGAGCAGTACTTC.

The chain uses TRBV6-1 and TRBJ2-1, with TRBD2 matching over 11 bases. TRBJ2-7 explains the end of the DNA better; the J call may be wrong. The CDR3 is 18 amino acids. The germline CDR1 and CDR2 sequences are MNHNS and SASEGT. The CDR3 DNA follows: TGTGCCAGCAGCGCCGGGACTAGCGGAAGCAGCTCCTACAATGAGCAGTACTTC. Translation gives CASSAGTSGSSSYNEQYF.